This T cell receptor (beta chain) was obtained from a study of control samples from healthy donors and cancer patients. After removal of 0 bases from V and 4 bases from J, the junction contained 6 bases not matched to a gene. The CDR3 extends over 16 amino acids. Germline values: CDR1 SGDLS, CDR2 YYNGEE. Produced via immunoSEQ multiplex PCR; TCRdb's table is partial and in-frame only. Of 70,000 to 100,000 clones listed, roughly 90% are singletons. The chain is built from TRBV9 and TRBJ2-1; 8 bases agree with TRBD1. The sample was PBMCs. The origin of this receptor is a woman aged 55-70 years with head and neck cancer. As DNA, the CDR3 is TGTGCCAGCAGCGTAGGGGTGGGACAGGTGTACAATGAGCAGTTCTTC. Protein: CASSVGVGQVYNEQFF.